This T cell receptor (beta chain) was obtained from a study of blood T cell repertoires in COVID-19 (TCRdb year 2020). For the wider study: Collaborator samples came from the United States, Italy and Spain and covered acute and convalescent phases of COVID-19. The prospective study material was composed of cDNA or gDNA derived from T cells, B-cell-depleted T cells, or PBMCs. Subjects who had been exposed to COVID-19, were actively infected with it, or had recovered from it provided the deeply sampled blood TCRbeta repertoires that made up the dataset. The repertoires were made available in a free public database intended to serve as a resource for research on the immune response to SARS-CoV-2. Samples were obtained from the ongoing ImmuneRACE study (first 160 participants) and from over 1,000 subjects provided by 6 global collaborators. Nearly every sample came with metadata listing a de-identified subject ID, COVID-19 status, age in years and sex. Where HLA class I and class II types were available, the types were taken from metadata supplied by the sample provider, not from assay-based typing.

There are 17 amino acids in the CDR3, from cysteine to phenylalanine inclusive. The entry retains the CDR3 DNA only, 51 bases that are in frame from base 1. The germline V gene sets CDR1 to SGHTA and CDR2 to FQGNSA. After removal of 5 bases from V and 1 base from J, the junction retains 10 bases not matched to a gene. Study-wide findings and limitations: How much clinical and demographic metadata was included differed by source and by participant, and the metadata was provided uncurated.

In regard to this clone: Its antigen is unknown. One base away there is no much larger clone; base qualities are not given.

In the prospective study, participants were roughly 18 to 100 years old, resided in approximately 22 geographic areas of the United States, and were enrolled through a virtual design. In the prospective study, cohorts were assigned on the basis of participant-reported clinical history obtained from a screening survey and a study questionnaire. Recovered participants in ImmuneRACE Cohort 3 were defined by two consecutive negative NP/OP PCR tests, clearance by a healthcare professional, or resolution of symptoms. Each participant in the prospective study had whole blood, serum and a nasopharyngeal or oropharyngeal swab collected by mobile phlebotomists. Additional blood draws and questionnaires over an approximately two-month period could optionally be provided by prospective study participants. Prospective study blood samples were shipped either frozen or at room temperature before DNA extraction.

TCRbeta CDR3 regions were amplified from genomic DNA using the immunoSEQ Assay, a bias-controlled multiplex PCR. As for the authors' bioinformatics: The number of nucleated cells in each sample was estimated by amplification of reference gene primers within the assay. Sequence reads were collapsed and filtered to measure the absolute abundance of every unique TCRbeta CDR3 rearrangement. For each sample, productive Simpson clonality was calculated by taking the square root of Simpson's diversity index across productive rearrangements. Not all clones reach the TCRdb copy of this immuneACCESS table, which keeps in-frame sequences only. Checked studies attribute under half of the gap to unresolved V genes and leave the rest unexplained. V and J calls and clone size are those listed in that table; D and trimming were worked out from the DNA. The sample table contains 350,000 to 400,000 clones; only one count was recorded for 88% of them. Less than 1.5% of the sample goes to the ten largest clones.

The sequencing input was PBMCs or T cells enriched from blood (not recorded which). The rearranged chain carries TRBV7-2 and TRBJ2-3; TRBD2 matches 9 bases in the middle. This TCR was recovered from a woman aged 18-29 years who had recovered from COVID-19. The CDR3 in this case is CASSKNRGGAGTDTQYF. The DNA reads TGTGCCAGCAGCAAAAACCGCGGGGGGGCCGGCACAGATACGCAGTATTTT.